The entry that follows covers one T cell receptor (beta chain) sequence. Its antigen remains unidentified. The data originate from a study of blood T cells in healthy people across ages. Study observations and caveats: Compared with aged donors, long-lived donors showed fewer expanded clones, suggesting selection.

The authors ran a second PCR of about 6 to 11 cycles using a sample-barcoded 5' primer and a J-beta primer mix. Every cDNA molecule carried a tag from a template-switch adaptor bearing 12 random nucleotides. Each CDR3 protein gets one entry after TCRdb re-called the 5' RACE reads with MiXCR. The table records fewer than 700,000 distinct CDR3 sequences, 35% to 50% of them present only once. Per-sample yields of isolated PBMCs were at least 6 million. The germline V gene encodes CDR1 MDHEN and CDR2 SYDVKM. V dropped 1 base and J dropped 2 bases, with 9 bases sitting between them. The CDR3 runs 16 residues.

The receptor was isolated from an elderly man in good health. J is TRBJ2-6 and V is TRBV28; D might be TRBD1 or TRBD2, each matching 5 bases. Sequencing was carried out using blood. The CDR3 sequence is CASSLSGTTGANVLTF. The CDR3, as DNA: TGTGCCAGCAGTTTATCGGGGACCACTGGGGCCAACGTCCTGACTTTC.